Here is one TCR beta chain with its context. Its antigen is still unknown. The record originates from a study of beta chain features in type 1 diabetes. Study-level results: PCR might favor shorter templates, but any such skew would affect patients and controls equally. People with Type 1 diabetes carried modestly yet significantly shorter TCRB CDR3s in all four CD4+ subsets. The naive, central memory and Treg TCRB repertoires showed an apparent similarity that was greater among patients than among healthy donors. Sequencing the cDNA could make cells with high TCR expression show up more than they should.

The investigators reverse transcribed all of the isolated RNA, so they sequenced expressed TCRB transcripts. Only in-frame clones appear in the TCRdb table, and some are missing; sequencing was by immunoSEQ multiplex PCR. The sample lists 150,000 to 200,000 clones; 6% to 9% were seen once. Purity exceeding 95% was reached by all sorted populations. Sequencing was performed on central memory CD4+ T cells from blood. The receptor was derived from a man younger than 35 with type 1 diabetes.

CDR3: CASSQDFQTTNEKLFF. CDR3 nucleotide sequence: TGCGCCAGCAGCCAAGATTTTCAGACAACTAATGAAAAACTGTTTTTT. V usage is TRBV4-3 and J usage is TRBJ1-4; D gene unclear. The CDR3 runs 16 residues. Germline V gene data show CDR1 as LGHNA and CDR2 as YSLEER. V lost 0 bases, J lost 0 bases, and 8 bases lay in between.